Included here is one T cell receptor (beta chain) sequence, with context. Its cognate antigen has yet to be identified. No per-base quality is available; no much larger clone lies one base away. Library generation was performed with the immunoSEQ multiplex PCR assay. TCRdb holds this immuneACCESS table with in-frame rearrangements only. Some clones are missing; in checked studies, unresolved V genes explain under half, and the rest has no known cause. Here the sample has 170,000 or so clones; approximately 94% occur a single time. 1.3% of the sample is in the top ten clones. These data come from a study of control samples from healthy donors and cancer patients (dated by TCRdb to 2018 to 2021). Unmatched junction bases come to 9, with V trimmed by 5 bases and J by 7 bases. For CDR1 and CDR2, the germline V gene (reference sequence) lists PRHDT and FYEKMQ. The CDR3 contains 16 residues, cysteine and phenylalanine counted. Only the CDR3 region is kept as DNA, spanning 48 bases read in frame from base 1.

The sequence came from a woman in her late teens or twenties in good health. Material: blood. Recombination joined TRBV13 with TRBJ1-6, and TRBD1 aligns with 9 junction nucleotides. The CDR3 region has the sequence CASSPTQGARNSPLHF. Here is the DNA: TGTGCCAGCAGCCCTACACAGGGGGCGCGGAATTCACCCCTCCACTTT.